The rows below give T cell receptor beta chains drawn from one sample of a study of blood T cell repertoires in COVID-19. Sequenced by immunoSEQ multiplex PCR; TCRdb stores in-frame clones only, minus some. The table includes 200,000 to 250,000 clones, approximately 78% detected once. The specimen was peripheral blood. All receptors come from a woman older than 75 with COVID-19, enrolled during active disease. Each CDR3 is given with its conserved first and last residue. A D gene is named only where the DNA matches it firmly. Clone size is given for some rows only: seen once, a few or many times, or a class if the clone is expanded.

>TRBJ1-4|.|TRBV28|TRBD1
CASRPGQGGEKLFF
TGTGCCAGCCGACCGGGACAGGGAGGAGAAAAACTGTTTTTT
>TRBJ2-1|few|TRBV6-6|TRBD2
CASSYKVTSENNEQFF
TGTGCCAGCAGTTACAAAGTGACTAGCGAGAACAATGAGCAGTTCTTC
>TRBJ1-2|.|TRBV5-8|.
CASSSRGLGGYGYTF
TGTGCCAGCAGCTCAAGGGGTCTGGGAGGCTATGGCTACACCTTC
>TRBJ1-5|.|TRBV21-1|.
CASSNPTGVHQPQHF
TGTGCCAGCAGCAATCCAACAGGGGTGCATCAGCCCCAGCATTTT
>TRBJ1-6|.|TRBV7-2|.
CASSLDWNSPLHF
TGTGCCAGCAGCTTAGACTGGAATTCACCCCTCCACTTT
>TRBJ2-3|.|TRBV4-2|.
CASSRVTGSIDTQYF
TGTGCCAGCAGCCGAGTAACCGGGTCCATAGATACGCAGTATTTT
>TRBJ2-7|.|TRBV5-6|.
CASSSLYEQYF
TGTGCCAGCAGCTCTTTATACGAGCAGTACTTC
>TRBJ1-1|once|TRBV28|.
CASNLNGEAFF
TGTGCCAGCAACCTGAACGGTGAAGCTTTCTTT
>TRBJ1-4|.|TRBV6-2/TRBV6-3|TRBD1
CASSRQGLGLFF
TGTGCCAGCAGCCGACAGGGGCTAGGACTGTTTTTT
>TRBJ1-5|.|TRBV7-3|.
CASSPDRIQPQHF
TGTGCCAGCAGCCCGGACAGAATTCAGCCCCAGCATTTT
>TRBJ2-7|.|TRBV4-1|TRBD2
CASSQGPSGYEQYF
TGCGCCAGCAGCCAAGGGCCTAGCGGTTACGAGCAGTACTTC
>TRBJ1-4|few|TRBV4-1|.
CASSPRPAGQGASTNEKLFF
TGCGCCAGCAGCCCCCGCCCGGCAGGGCAAGGGGCTTCGACTAATGAAAAACTGTTTTTT
>TRBJ2-7|.|TRBV7-2|TRBD1
CASSLARQGAVEQYF
TGTGCCAGCAGCTTAGCGCGGCAGGGGGCGGTCGAGCAGTACTTC
>TRBJ2-3|.|TRBV12-3/TRBV12-4|.
CASSRDPGDTQYF
TGTGCCAGCAGTCGCGACCCCGGGGATACGCAGTATTTT
>TRBJ1-1|few|TRBV3-1/TRBV3-2|.
CASSQGTTETEAFF
TGTGCCAGCAGCCAGGGTACGACGGAGACTGAAGCTTTCTTT
>TRBJ2-3|.|TRBV30|.
CAWSLGAYTDTQYF
TGTGCCTGGAGTTTGGGGGCGTACACAGATACGCAGTATTTT
>TRBJ1-2|few|TRBV7-9|.
CASSLTREGYTF
TGTGCCAGCAGCTTAACTAGGGAGGGCTACACCTTC
>TRBJ2-5|.|TRBV2|.
CASSAGRGTGQETQYF
TGTGCCAGCAGTGCTGGGAGGGGGACAGGCCAAGAGACCCAGTACTTC
>TRBJ1-2|few|TRBV30|.
CAWSVQGWVGGYTF
TGTGCCTGGAGTGTACAGGGTTGGGTGGGGGGCTACACCTTC
>TRBJ1-4|.|TRBV5-5|.
CASSLIGEKLFF
TGTGCCAGCAGCTTGATCGGTGAGAAACTGTTTTTT
>TRBJ2-1|.|TRBV18|.
CASSPLGGASSYNEQFF
TGTGCCAGCTCACCACTGGGCGGGGCTAGCTCCTACAATGAGCAGTTCTTC
>TRBJ1-1|.|TRBV27|TRBD1
CASRFRGRTEAFF
TGTGCCAGCAGGTTCAGGGGGCGAACTGAAGCTTTCTTT
>TRBJ2-2|few|TRBV6-6|.
CASSRRPEDLFF
TGTGCCAGCAGTCGGCGGCCCGAAGATCTGTTTTTT
>TRBJ2-1|.|TRBV3-1/TRBV3-2|TRBD2
CASSPGLAGGPKFF
TGTGCCAGCAGCCCGGGACTAGCGGGGGGGCCCAAGTTCTTC
>TRBJ1-1|.|TRBV5-4|.
CASSLVQASEAFF
TGTGCCAGCAGCTTGGTTCAGGCGAGTGAAGCTTTCTTT
>TRBJ1-2|.|TRBV5-1|.
CASRGPGHPAGYTF
TGCGCCAGCAGAGGACCGGGACATCCCGCTGGCTACACCTTC
>TRBJ2-3|few|TRBV28|TRBD2
CASSSPRGGDNTDTQYF
TGTGCCAGCAGTTCCCCACGGGGGGGCGATAACACAGATACGCAGTATTTT
>TRBJ1-1|.|TRBV7-6|.
CASSLWGREDTEAFF
TGTGCCAGCAGCTTATGGGGGAGGGAGGACACTGAAGCTTTCTTT
>TRBJ1-2|.|TRBV5-4|.
CASSLADPGSYTF
TGTGCCAGCAGCTTGGCCGACCCCGGGAGCTACACCTTC